The 27 T cell receptor beta chains reported below all come from one sample, sequenced in a study of blood T cell repertoires in COVID-19. Method: immunoSEQ multiplex PCR; TCRdb's copy keeps in-frame clones and lacks some. The table lists around 180,000 clones, about 85% of them singletons, with roughly 20% in the top ten. The sequencing input was peripheral blood. Receptors originate from a person between 70 and 80 years old with COVID-19, enrolled during active disease.

In regard to this clone: Other DNA sequences in this sample translate to the same CDR3. The V and J genes are TRBV10-3 and TRBJ1-3; D is uncertain. V was clipped by 8 bases and J by 1 base, with 9 bases between them. There are 13 residues in the CDR3. CDR1 ENHRY and CDR2 SYGVKD come from the germline V gene. CDR3 nucleotide sequence: TGTGCCATCGCGTCCGAATCTGGAAACACCATATATTTT. Encoded protein: CAIASESGNTIYF.

This rearrangement joins TRBV2 to TRBJ2-6, with 8 bases lining up with TRBD1. The CDR3 contains 17 residues. Germline V gene lookup returns CDR1 SNHLY and CDR2 FYNNEI. The junction had 9 bases not matched to a gene; V was cut back by 6 bases and J by 2 bases. CDR3 residues: CASRGLDRGTGANVLTF. CDR3 nucleotides: TGTGCCAGCAGAGGCCTCGACAGGGGAACTGGGGCCAACGTCCTGACTTTC.

The chain employs TRBV29-1 and TRBJ2-7; 8 nucleotides match TRBD2. The CDR3 spans 14 residues. Trimming took 3 bases from V and 3 from J; bases not matched to a gene: 7. Germline-derived CDR1 and CDR2 are SQVTM and ANQGSEA. The CDR3 region is CSVDEAGVGYEQYF. The CDR3 coding sequence is TGCAGCGTTGATGAAGCGGGAGTAGGCTACGAGCAGTACTTC.

This clone was counted only a few times. V and J are TRBV5-1 and TRBJ2-1; TRBD2 matches 11 bases. Looked up from germline, CDR1 is SGHRS and CDR2 is YFSETQ. The CDR3 is 16 amino acids. V lost 4 bases, J lost 10 bases, and 13 bases stayed unmatched. In nucleotides, the CDR3 is TGCGCCAGCAGCAACAGTCCCGGGACTAGCGGAGGGGAGCAGTTCTTC. Its translation: CASSNSPGTSGGEQFF.

The gene calls are TRBV6-5 and TRBJ2-1; 7 bases are a match to TRBD1. CDR1 MNHEY and CDR2 SVGAGI come from the germline V gene. V lost 5 bases to trimming and J lost 4 bases; unmatched junction nucleotides: 5. The CDR3 is 14 amino acids. CDR3: CASSRYRGYNEQFF. CDR3 nucleotide sequence: TGTGCCAGCAGTCGGTACAGGGGATACAATGAGCAGTTCTTC.

The chain joins TRBV30 to TRBJ1-4, with TRBD1 identical over 8 bases. V shed 3 bases and J 7 bases; nucleotides not matched to a gene: 7. CDR1 and CDR2 from the germline V gene are GTSNPN and SVGIG (reference sequence). The CDR3 has 14 amino acids. In DNA form, the CDR3 reads TGTGCCTGGAGGCGATCAGGGGGCGGTGAAAAACTGTTTTTT. Its protein product is CAWRRSGGGEKLFF.

The chain combines TRBV27 with TRBJ1-1, with TRBD1 matching 7 bases. CDR1 and CDR2 (germline): MNHEY, SMNVEV (reference sequence). This CDR3 contains 16 residues. V was pared by 2 bases and J by 0 bases, with 6 bases of the junction left unmatched. The CDR3 nucleotides are TGTGCCAGCAGTTTAGACCCGACAGGGATGAACACTGAAGCTTTCTTT. The encoded protein is CASSLDPTGMNTEAFF.

The chain combines TRBV2 with TRBJ1-4; TRBD1 matches 11 bases. This CDR3 comprises 19 residues. With V trimmed by 3 bases and J by 7 bases, 16 bases remained unmatched. Germline values: CDR1 SNHLY, CDR2 FYNNEI. The CDR3 region is CASSEVFGQGAGWREKLFF. For the CDR3, the DNA is TGTGCCAGCAGTGAGGTATTCGGACAGGGGGCAGGATGGCGTGAAAAACTGTTTTTT.

The count of this clone is one. The V and J genes are TRBV28 and TRBJ2-5, with 11 bases aligning to TRBD1. V lost 4 bases and J lost 2; bases outside the gene matches: 6. Germline V CDR1 and CDR2: MDHEN, SYDVKM. CDR3 length: 16 residues. In DNA, the CDR3 is TGTGCCAGCAGTTCCCAGGACAGGGGGCATCAAGAGACCCAGTACTTC. Protein: CASSSQDRGHQETQYF.

This clone was detected a few times. The chain uses TRBV7-8 and TRBJ1-2, with a weak D call TRBD1 (5 bases). The CDR3 consists of 14 residues. The V gene's germline CDR1 is SGHVS and CDR2 FQNEAQ. Trimming cost V 1 base and J 4 bases, with 10 bases left between them. CDR3 nucleotide sequence: TGTGCCAGCAGCTTAGGTGGGGGGGTCTATGGCTACACCTTC. Its translation: CASSLGGGVYGYTF.

DNA for the CDR3: TGCGCCAGCAGCCAAGGAAAGATAGGGGGCTACTATGGCTACACCTTC. Amino acid sequence: CASSQGKIGGYYGYTF. The V call is TRBV4-3, the J call TRBJ1-2; 7 nucleotides line up with TRBD1. In germline, CDR1 is LGHNA, CDR2 YSLEER. Unmatched junction bases numbered 8, after V lost 1 base and J lost 3 bases. The CDR3 is 16 residues long.

The V and J genes are TRBV19 and TRBJ2-2, with 8 positions matching TRBD1. This CDR3 contains 16 residues. V shed 7 bases and J 3 bases; nucleotides not matched to a gene: 10. Germline V gene lookup returns CDR1 LNHDA and CDR2 SQIVND (reference sequence). The CDR3 spells CASTPQQGADTGELFF. The CDR3 nucleotides read TGTGCCAGTACCCCTCAGCAGGGGGCCGACACCGGGGAGCTGTTTTTT.

The chain couples TRBV7-2 to TRBJ2-7; unclear D gene. This CDR3 has 15 residues. Trimming pared 0 bases from V and 2 bases from J, leaving 11 bases between. The germline V gene encodes CDR1 SGHTA and CDR2 FQGNSA. In DNA form, the CDR3 reads TGTGCCAGCAGCTTAGCGGCGCGGCCCGCCTACGAGCAGTACTTC. The encoded protein is CASSLAARPAYEQYF.

V usage is TRBV4-1 and J usage is TRBJ2-5, with D possibly TRBD1 on 8 matching bases. The germline V gene encodes CDR1 MGHRA and CDR2 YSYEKL. V dropped 1 base and J dropped 3 bases, with 15 bases sitting between them. The CDR3 sequence is 16 residues long. Written as DNA, the CDR3 is TGCGCCAGCAGCCAAGCACAGGGGGGGATGAAAGAGACCCAGTACTTC. As protein: CASSQAQGGMKETQYF.

The chain couples TRBV10-3 to TRBJ2-5, with TRBD1 matching 7 bases. Trimming took 3 bases from V and 1 from J; bases not matched to a gene: 8. CDR1 is ENHRY, CDR2 SYGVKD, per germline. The CDR3 runs 16 residues. The CDR3 sequence: CAISDTRGQVQETQYF. Written as DNA, the CDR3 is TGTGCCATCAGTGACACCCGCGGACAGGTCCAAGAGACCCAGTACTTC.

The gene calls are TRBV5-1 and TRBJ2-1, with a possible D match to TRBD1 (5 bases). With 3 bases removed from V and 5 bases from J, the gap between germline ends came to 12 bases. The CDR3 runs 14 residues. Germline CDR1 is SGHRS and CDR2 is YFSETQ. CDR3: CASSSPGSHNEQFF. In nucleotides, the CDR3 is TGCGCCAGCAGCTCCCCAGGGTCCCACAATGAGCAGTTCTTC.

The V gene is TRBV15, the J gene TRBJ2-7; perhaps TRBD1 as D (7 bases). This CDR3 contains 14 residues. Germline CDR1 reads LNHNV; CDR2 reads YYDKDF (reference sequence). The V end was cut by 0 bases, the J end by 6 bases, with 12 bases between. CDR3: CATSREAGGGEQYF. The CDR3 DNA is TGTGCCACCAGCAGAGAGGCAGGGGGAGGCGAGCAGTACTTC.

The V and J genes are TRBV10-3 and TRBJ2-7; tentative D call: TRBD2 (6 bases). Trimming took off 0 bases at V and 7 bases at J, with 7 bases between the two ends. The CDR3 covers 12 residues. The germline V gene encodes CDR1 ENHRY and CDR2 SYGVKD. The CDR3 sequence: CAISESGGEQYF. The CDR3, as DNA: TGTGCCATCAGTGAGTCGGGGGGTGAGCAGTACTTC.

V is TRBV7-9 and J is TRBJ1-6, with a possible D match to TRBD1 (5 bases). Trimming removed 1 base at V and 6 bases at J, with 16 bases between. The length of the CDR3 is 17 residues. Germline V gene data show CDR1 as SEHNR and CDR2 as FQNEAQ (reference sequence). CDR3 nucleotide sequence: TGTGCCAGCAGCTTAGAGGGCAGGGTGGCGGTTAATTCACCCCTCCACTTT. The encoded protein is CASSLEGRVAVNSPLHF.

This chain joins TRBV10-3 and TRBJ2-3; 9 bases agree with TRBD2. Germline trimming cut 4 bases from V and 4 bases from J; bases unmatched to any gene: 9. The CDR3 is 16 amino acids. Germline CDR1 is ENHRY and CDR2 is SYGVKD. The CDR3 protein is CAISGGSGSRSDTQYF. The CDR3 region has the DNA TGTGCCATCAGTGGCGGTAGCGGGAGTAGGTCAGATACGCAGTATTTT.

CDR3 nucleotides: TGTGCCAGCAGCGAGGGGGCCACTGAAGCTTTCTTT. Protein: CASSEGATEAFF. The rearrangement links TRBV6-5 to TRBJ1-1, with TRBD1 matching over 7 bases. Germline-derived CDR1 and CDR2 are MNHEY and SVGAGI. V shed 6 bases, J shed 4 bases, and the junction held 2 bases outside the gene matches. This CDR3 spans 12 amino acids.

This clone came up a few times. The genes are TRBV2 and TRBJ2-7; no firm D call. Germline-derived CDR1 and CDR2 are SNHLY and FYNNEI. The CDR3 contains 12 residues. V lost 5 bases to trimming and J lost 2 bases, with 7 bases between them. The DNA of the CDR3 is TGTGCCAGCAGTCCCCAGGCCTACGAGCAGTACTTC. This sequence encodes CASSPQAYEQYF. Full variable domain (missing parts from reference TRBV2 and TRBJ2-7): EPEVTQTPSHQVTQMGQEVILRCVPISNHLYFYWYRQILGQKVEFLVSFYNNEISEKSEIFDDQFSVERPDGSNFTLKIRSTKLEDSAMYFCASSPQAYEQYFGPGTRLTVT.

This clone was counted only a few times. The chain recombines TRBV19 with TRBJ1-2; the D is unclear. The germline V gene encodes CDR1 LNHDA and CDR2 SQIVND (reference sequence). V lost 4 bases and J 5 bases, leaving 14 bases between the germline ends. The CDR3 contains 14 residues. CDR3 coding DNA: TGTGCCAGTAGTACTACAGTTTCGGGGTATGGCTACACCTTC. Protein product: CASSTTVSGYGYTF.

The V and J genes are TRBV19 and TRBJ2-7; 8 nucleotides match TRBD2. CDR3 length: 14 amino acids. Losses at the gene ends were 4 bases for V and 6 bases for J; bases not matched to a gene: 8. Germline V lookup: CDR1 LNHDA, CDR2 SQIVND (reference sequence). The CDR3 loop reads CASSRGTRKAEQYF. CDR3 DNA: TGTGCCAGTAGTAGGGGGACTAGGAAGGCCGAGCAGTACTTC. The whole variable domain, remainder taken from reference TRBV19 and TRBJ2-7, is DGGITQSPKYLFRKEGQNVTLSCEQNLNHDAMYWYRQDPGQGLRLIYYSQIVNDFQKGDIAEGYSVSREKKESFPLTVTSAQKNPTAFYLCASSRGTRKAEQYFGPGTRLTVT.

This chain connects TRBV4-1 to TRBJ1-5; 8 bases fit TRBD1. Trimming removed 0 bases from V and 6 bases from J; junction bases left unmatched: 13. Germline CDR1 MGHRA, CDR2 YSYEKL. The CDR3 consists of 18 residues. CDR3 loop: CASSQDGRGLFSGQPQHF. The CDR3 nucleotides read TGCGCCAGCAGCCAAGATGGCAGGGGGCTTTTTTCGGGTCAGCCCCAGCATTTT.

This chain links TRBV10-3 with TRBJ2-3; 15 bases match TRBD2. CDR3 length: 17 residues. With 5 bases clipped from V and 1 base from J, the junction kept 4 bases outside the gene matches. CDR1 and CDR2 (germline): ENHRY, SYGVKD. In nucleotides, the CDR3 is TGTGCCATCAGTCGGACTAGCGGGGGGGCAGGCACAGATACGCAGTATTTT. It is translated as CAISRTSGGAGTDTQYF.

The rearrangement joins TRBV3-1 (or the pseudogene TRBV3-2) to TRBJ1-2; no reliable D call. The germline gives CDR1 LGHDT, CDR2 YNNKEL (reference sequence). The CDR3 loop spans 13 amino acids. Trimming cost V 5 bases and J 3 bases, with 10 bases left between them. The CDR3 reads CASSGREDYGYTF. CDR3 nucleotide sequence: TGTGCCAGCAGCGGACGGGAAGACTATGGCTACACCTTC.